A selection of T cell receptor beta chains follows, all from one sample in a study of human T cells and chemical hapten exposure. TCRdb reanalysed the RACE reads using MiXCR and keeps one entry per CDR3 protein. The data show around 300,000 distinct CDR3 sequences, under 9% seen once. The input for sequencing was whole blood, taken in connection with sensitization to the hapten diphenylcyclopropenone (DPC). All receptors derive from a woman younger than 30 with alopecia areata. Some clones in this sample may be carry-over from other donors' samples. CDR3s include the opening cysteine and the closing phenylalanine or tryptophan. The D gene is left open where the match is weak. Clone size is stated in some rows and not others, as once, few, many or a class when expanded.

d_gene	abundance	v_gene	j_gene	CDR3nt	CDR3aa
.	many	TRBV6-2/TRBV6-3	TRBJ2-3	TGTGCCAGCAGTTTAGCGACTAACACAGATACGCAGTATTTT	CASSLATNTDTQYF
TRBD1	many	TRBV29-1	TRBJ2-1	TGCAGCGTTGAAAGGGACAGGGGGAATGAGCAGTTCTTC	CSVERDRGNEQFF
TRBD1	.	TRBV12-5	TRBJ1-2	TGTGCTAGTGGCTTCGGACAGGCCTATGGCTACACCTTC	CASGFGQAYGYTF
.	.	TRBV7-2	TRBJ1-6	TGTGCCAGCAGCTTAGCGGGGGATTTGTTCTCACCCCTCCACTTT	CASSLAGDLFSPLHF
TRBD1	many	TRBV4-2	TRBJ2-2	TGTGCCAGCAGCCAAGATCCGGCAGGGGGCCCCGGGGAGCTGTTTTTT	CASSQDPAGGPGELFF
.	many	TRBV27	TRBJ2-7	TGTGCCAGCAGACCGAAGACGGACTGGAGCCGTTACGAGCAGTACTTC	CASRPKTDWSRYEQYF
.	.	TRBV19	TRBJ1-5	TGTGCCCTGGGCGGTAGCAATCAGCCCCAGCATTTT	CALGGSNQPQHF
.	.	TRBV5-1	TRBJ1-2	TGCGCCAGCAGCTTGGGGCAGGAGAGCTATGGCTACACCTTC	CASSLGQESYGYTF
TRBD1	many	TRBV6-5	TRBJ2-6	TGTGCCAGCAGTTACTCTCCCGGGACAGGGGATTACTCTGGGGCCAACGTCCTGACTTTC	CASSYSPGTGDYSGANVLTF
TRBD1	few	TRBV6-2/TRBV6-3	TRBJ1-5	TGTGCCAGCAGTTACAGGGGGCTGAGCAATCAGCCCCAGCATTTT	CASSYRGLSNQPQHF
.	many	TRBV11-1	TRBJ1-1	TGTGCCAGCAGCTTAGCGCAGGCCACTGAAGCTTTCTTT	CASSLAQATEAFF
.	.	TRBV9	TRBJ1-5	TGTGCCAACAACGGGGGCCAGCCCCAGCATTTT	CANNGGQPQHF
.	.	TRBV6-5	TRBJ1-6	TGTGCCAGCAGGCCAGGGTGGGACTATAATTCACCCCTCCACTTT	CASRPGWDYNSPLHF
.	.	TRBV6-2/TRBV6-3	TRBJ1-1	TGTGCCAGCTCCCGGGAGGGTAGGGACACTGAAGCTTTCTTT	CASSREGRDTEAFF
TRBD2	.	TRBV11-2	TRBJ2-3	TGTGCCAGCAGTGGGGGGGAACAACCTTTCACAGATACGCAGTATTTT	CASSGGEQPFTDTQYF
TRBD1	few	TRBV11-1	TRBJ1-2	TGTGCCAGCAGCTTCACCAGGGGGCAAGGCTACACCTTC	CASSFTRGQGYTF
.	many	TRBV3-1	TRBJ2-3	TGTGCCAGCAGCCAAGACGGTGATAGGAGTCGCACAGATACGCAGTATTTT	CASSQDGDRSRTDTQYF
.	.	TRBV3-1	TRBJ2-7	TGTGCCAGCAGCCAAGTGCACACACATTCCTACGAGCAGTACTTC	CASSQVHTHSYEQYF
.	.	TRBV7-3	TRBJ2-5	TGTGCCAGCAGTTTAGGCGTCGGACCGCTAGGAGAGACCCAGTACTTC	CASSLGVGPLGETQYF
TRBD1	few	TRBV5-6	TRBJ1-2	TGTGCCAGCAGCCAGGGACAGACCTATGGCTACACCTTC	CASSQGQTYGYTF
TRBD1	.	TRBV11-1	TRBJ1-1	TGTGCCAGCAATACAGGGGCCTATTTGAACACTGAAGCTTTCTTT	CASNTGAYLNTEAFF
.	.	TRBV6-2/TRBV6-3	TRBJ1-2	TGTGCCAGCAGGCTGGACGGATTTGCTGAAGGCTACACCTTC	CASRLDGFAEGYTF
.	.	TRBV15	TRBJ2-5	TGTGCCACCAGCAGAGACAACTCAGAGACCCAGTACTTC	CATSRDNSETQYF
.	many	TRBV5-5	TRBJ2-3	TGTGCCAGCAGCTTGGTACCAGGAGATACGCAGTATTTT	CASSLVPGDTQYF
.	few	TRBV18	TRBJ1-3	TGTGCCAGCTCACCTCTAGGCTCCGGAAACACCATATATTTT	CASSPLGSGNTIYF
TRBD1	few	TRBV19	TRBJ2-1	TGTGCCAGTAGGTCACAGGGGGCCTCCTACAATGAGCAGTTCTTC	CASRSQGASYNEQFF
.	many	TRBV12-3/TRBV12-4	TRBJ2-3	TGTGCCAGCAGACCCGAAGACAGGCTTAGCACAGATACGCAGTATTTT	CASRPEDRLSTDTQYF
.	many	TRBV2	TRBJ1-1	TGTGCCAGCAACCTACAGGGACAGAACACTGAAGCTTTCTTT	CASNLQGQNTEAFF
.	.	TRBV27	TRBJ2-7	TGTGCCAGCAGTTGGACATTGAGCTCCTACGAGCAGTACTTC	CASSWTLSSYEQYF
TRBD2	many	TRBV20-1	TRBJ2-3	TGCAGTGCTAGAGGGCGGGGGGCCACAGATACGCAGTATTTT	CSARGRGATDTQYF
.	.	TRBV7-2	TRBJ2-3	TGTGCCAGCACCCAGGGGGGCAGCACAGATACGCAGTATTTT	CASTQGGSTDTQYF
TRBD2	few	TRBV11-2	TRBJ2-5	TGTGCCAGCAGCCCCGTGGGAGGGGTCCAAGAGACCCAGTACTTC	CASSPVGGVQETQYF
TRBD1	few	TRBV6-2/TRBV6-3	TRBJ1-5	TGTGCCAGCAGGGCGAGACAGGGGTTCAATCAGCCCCAGCATTTT	CASRARQGFNQPQHF
TRBD2	many	TRBV6-5	TRBJ2-1	TGTGCCAGCAGTTACACGGGGGGGCCGCACAATGAGCAGTTCTTC	CASSYTGGPHNEQFF
TRBD1	.	TRBV20-1	TRBJ2-1	TGCAGTGCTAAGAGGACAGGGCCGGGGAATGAGCAGTTCTTC	CSAKRTGPGNEQFF
.	many	TRBV19	TRBJ2-2	TGTGCCAGTAGTATAGCGGACAGCAACACCGGGGAGCTGTTTTTT	CASSIADSNTGELFF
.	few	TRBV3-1	TRBJ1-6	TGTGCCAGCAGCCAAGATGGCTGGCAGTATAATTCACCCCTCCACTTT	CASSQDGWQYNSPLHF